This TCR beta chain was sequenced in a study of blood T cell repertoires in COVID-19. Recruitment covered roughly 22 US areas and drew participants whose ages spanned roughly 18 to 100 years. Resolution of symptoms, clearance, or two negative PCRs was present in recovered Cohort 3 donors. This clone was seen only a few times. CDR3 length: 14 amino acids. Germline CDR1 SNHLY, CDR2 FYNNEI. V was trimmed by 0 bases and J by 8 bases, leaving 14 bases between them. Measured with immunoSEQ multiplex PCR; TCRdb has only the in-frame clones, and not every one. There are more than 450,000 clones in the sample; about nine tenths occur only once, and about 0.65% lies in the top ten.

This receptor was obtained from a woman aged 18-35 years who had recovered from COVID-19. The V call is TRBV2, the J call TRBJ2-7; a weak D match, TRBD2 (7 bases). The sequenced sample consisted of PBMCs or T cells enriched from blood (not recorded which). CDR3 in amino acids: CASSEALGGAQQYF. Written as DNA, the CDR3 is TGTGCCAGCAGTGAAGCCCTAGGGGGGGCTCAGCAGTACTTC. Together with reference TRBV2 and TRBJ2-7, the CDR3 gives the full variable domain: EPEVTQTPSHQVTQMGQEVILRCVPISNHLYFYWYRQILGQKVEFLVSFYNNEISEKSEIFDDQFSVERPDGSNFTLKIRSTKLEDSAMYFCASSEALGGAQQYFGPGTRLTVT.